These T cell receptor beta chains were read from a single sample in a study of blood T cell repertoires in COVID-19. Using immunoSEQ multiplex PCR, the repertoire was profiled, and TCRdb retains in-frame clones only, with some absent. Of 30,000 to 40,000 clones in the sample, 80% to 90% were seen once. Source material: peripheral blood. These receptors originate from a man aged 55-75 years with COVID-19, enrolled during active disease. CDR3s include the opening cysteine and the closing phenylalanine or tryptophan. The D gene is left open where the match is weak. Size is stated for part of the rows, as once, few or many counts, or as a class when the clone is expanded.

TGTGCCAGCAGCTGGGGACAGGGGTATGAGCAGTTCTTC | CASSWGQGYEQFF | TRBV7-2 | TRBD1 | TRBJ2-1 | NA
TGTGCCAGCAGCTTAGGACCGGGGACACACTACGAGCAGTACTTC | CASSLGPGTHYEQYF | TRBV11-2 | NA | TRBJ2-7 | once
TGTGCCAGCTCACCCGGGACAGGGTTCGAAGAGACCCAGTACTTC | CASSPGTGFEETQYF | TRBV18 | TRBD1 | TRBJ2-5 | NA
TGTGCCAGCTCACCCGGTCGCGAGACAGGGAATGAAAAACTGTTTTTT | CASSPGRETGNEKLFF | TRBV18 | TRBD1 | TRBJ1-4 | few
TGTGCCAGCAGCTTAGTTCGGGAGAACACTGAAGCTTTCTTT | CASSLVRENTEAFF | TRBV7-2 | NA | TRBJ1-1 | NA
TGTGCCACGGGACAGGGGGAGACCCAGTACTTC | CATGQGETQYF | TRBV30 | TRBD1 | TRBJ2-5 | NA
TGTGCCAGCAGCTTGTTGGGACAGGGAACTGAAGCTTTCTTT | CASSLLGQGTEAFF | TRBV5-8 | TRBD1 | TRBJ1-1 | NA
TGCGCCAGCAGAGACGATAGGGCAGGGCAGTCACCCCTCCACTTT | CASRDDRAGQSPLHF | TRBV4-1 | NA | TRBJ1-6 | NA
TGTGCCAGCAGGGGAGGCGGGCCTAATGAAAAACTGTTTTTT | CASRGGGPNEKLFF | TRBV7-9 | NA | TRBJ1-4 | NA
TGTGCCAGCAGTGAAGTTGATCGTAGCTCCTACGAGCAGTACTTC | CASSEVDRSSYEQYF | TRBV6-1 | NA | TRBJ2-7 | NA
TGTGCCAGCAGGTCCGGGACTTCACCTGAAGCTTTCTTT | CASRSGTSPEAFF | TRBV7-9 | NA | TRBJ1-1 | few
TGTGCCAGCAGCCCGGACAGGGTAACTAATTCACCCCTCCACTTT | CASSPDRVTNSPLHF | TRBV27 | TRBD1 | TRBJ1-6 | NA
TGCGCCAGCAGCCCTCAGACAGGGTGGGACACTGAAGCTTTCTTT | CASSPQTGWDTEAFF | TRBV4-1 | TRBD1 | TRBJ1-1 | few
TGTGCCAGCAGTTCGGGGGCGACTGCAGGGGGTCAGCCCCAGCATTTT | CASSSGATAGGQPQHF | TRBV28 | TRBD1 | TRBJ1-5 | NA
TGTGCCAGCAGTGAAGCGGGGTCAAGGGGGGAAAAACTGTTTTTT | CASSEAGSRGEKLFF | TRBV2 | NA | TRBJ1-4 | NA
TGTGCCAGCAGTTCGACGGGGACAGGGGAGACCCAGTACTTC | CASSSTGTGETQYF | TRBV27 | TRBD1 | TRBJ2-5 | NA
TGTGCCAGCAGTTTAGCGGGAGAAGGGACCCAGTACTTC | CASSLAGEGTQYF | TRBV13 | TRBD2 | TRBJ2-5 | NA
TGTGCCAGCAGCTTAAGAAGTGGGCCTCAAGAGACCCAGTACTTC | CASSLRSGPQETQYF | TRBV7-3 | NA | TRBJ2-5 | NA
TGTGCCTGGAGTGTTCCAGACAGGGGGCGCACTGAAGCTTTCTTT | CAWSVPDRGRTEAFF | TRBV30 | TRBD1 | TRBJ1-1 | few
TGTGCCAGCAGTGAACCATTTGAAGCTTTCTTT | CASSEPFEAFF | TRBV6-1 | NA | TRBJ1-1 | NA
TGTGCCAGCAGTTTGAGGGGGCCCGCAACTAATGAAAAACTGTTTTTT | CASSLRGPATNEKLFF | TRBV28 | TRBD1 | TRBJ1-4 | NA
TGTGCCAGCAGACGGACGGGAATGAACACTGAAGCTTTCTTT | CASRRTGMNTEAFF | TRBV27 | NA | TRBJ1-1 | NA
TGTGCCAGCAGCGTAGGTCAGGGAAATTCACCCCTCCACTTT | CASSVGQGNSPLHF | TRBV9 | NA | TRBJ1-6 | NA
TGTGCCAGCAGCCCGCCCTCCTATAGTGAAAAACTGTTTTTT | CASSPPSYSEKLFF | TRBV28 | NA | TRBJ1-4 | NA
TGTGCCACCAGCAGAGCGAGCGGGAGGCCTACAGATACGCAGTATTTT | CATSRASGRPTDTQYF | TRBV15 | TRBD2 | TRBJ2-3 | NA
TGTGCCAGCACCACAAGTAGAGGGCCTGAAGCTTTCTTT | CASTTSRGPEAFF | TRBV6-5 | NA | TRBJ1-1 | NA
TGCGCCAGCAGCTTGACACCAGGGGGCGCGGAGACCCAGTACTTC | CASSLTPGGAETQYF | TRBV5-1 | TRBD1 | TRBJ2-5 | few
TGTGCCAGCAGCTTTGGACTTCGGGGGTCGGGCGGGGAGCTGTTTTTT | CASSFGLRGSGGELFF | TRBV11-2 | NA | TRBJ2-2 | NA
TGTGCCAGCAGCGGGGTAGGGGTAAGACCTGAAGCTTTCTTT | CASSGVGVRPEAFF | TRBV9 | NA | TRBJ1-1 | NA
TGTGCCAGCAGCCTTCGGACAGGGGAGGGACAGCCCCAGCATTTT | CASSLRTGEGQPQHF | TRBV7-2 | TRBD1 | TRBJ1-5 | NA
TGTGCCAGCAGTTTGACTAGCGGGAGCCCAGATACGCAGTATTTT | CASSLTSGSPDTQYF | TRBV7-6 | TRBD2 | TRBJ2-3 | NA
TGTGCCAGCAGGAGGGATGGCAGAGAACATCAGCCCCAGCATTTT | CASRRDGREHQPQHF | TRBV6-6 | NA | TRBJ1-5 | NA
TGTGCCAGCAGCTTACGTAGTAGCGGGCGGAACACCGGGGAGCTGTTTTTT | CASSLRSSGRNTGELFF | TRBV5-4 | TRBD2 | TRBJ2-2 | NA
TGCAGTGCTAGGACAGGGTTTGAAGCTTTCTTT | CSARTGFEAFF | TRBV20-1 | TRBD1 | TRBJ1-1 | NA
TGTGCCAGCAGTTTATTGCGGAGGGACAGGGAGGATCAGCCCCAGCATTTT | CASSLLRRDREDQPQHF | TRBV27 | TRBD1 | TRBJ1-5 | NA
TGTGCCAGCAGTTTTTCTGGGGGCGCATCCGGGGAGCTGTTTTTT | CASSFSGGASGELFF | TRBV28 | NA | TRBJ2-2 | NA
TGCAGCGTTGAGCCTGGACAGGGGGACTATGGCTACACCTTC | CSVEPGQGDYGYTF | TRBV29-1 | TRBD1 | TRBJ1-2 | NA
TGTGCCAGCAGTGAATTTTTGGGACAGGGACACTATGGCTACACCTTC | CASSEFLGQGHYGYTF | TRBV6-1 | TRBD1 | TRBJ1-2 | NA
TGCAGCGTGGCCGGACTGGCCACTGAAGCTTTCTTT | CSVAGLATEAFF | TRBV29-1 | NA | TRBJ1-1 | NA
TGTGCCAGCAGCTTAGCGGCCGCAACAGCTTATGGCTACACCTTC | CASSLAAATAYGYTF | TRBV7-9 | NA | TRBJ1-2 | once
TGTGCCAGCAGTTACTCTATAGCCACCGGGGAGCTGTTTTTT | CASSYSIATGELFF | TRBV6-5 | NA | TRBJ2-2 | NA
TGTGCCAGCAGCTTAGTGGGGACTAGCGGAGAGACCCAGTACTTC | CASSLVGTSGETQYF | TRBV7-2 | TRBD2 | TRBJ2-5 | NA
TGTGCCAGCAGTTCTGCGACAGTCGATGGCTACACCTTC | CASSSATVDGYTF | TRBV28 | NA | TRBJ1-2 | NA
TGTGCCAGCTCACCCGAGCGGGAGGTGAACGGGGAGCTGTTTTTT | CASSPEREVNGELFF | TRBV18 | TRBD2 | TRBJ2-2 | NA
TGTGCCAGCAGCGTAGCGGGACAGAGAAATGAAAAACTGTTTTTT | CASSVAGQRNEKLFF | TRBV9 | TRBD1 | TRBJ1-4 | NA
TGCGCCAGCACGAGGTCCGGGGTGGAGAACACTGAAGCTTTCTTT | CASTRSGVENTEAFF | TRBV4-1 | NA | TRBJ1-1 | NA
TGTGCCAGCAGCTTAGTGGGCGGGAGTGATTTGGAGACCCAGTACTTC | CASSLVGGSDLETQYF | TRBV11-2 | TRBD2 | TRBJ2-5 | NA
TGTGCCAGCAGTAACAGTGTGTATAGCAATCAGCCCCAGCATTTT | CASSNSVYSNQPQHF | TRBV6-5 | NA | TRBJ1-5 | few
TGCGCCAGCAGCTTACAAGAATCCTATAATTCACCCCTCCACTTT | CASSLQESYNSPLHF | TRBV5-1 | NA | TRBJ1-6 | NA